One sample yielded the 32 T cell receptor beta chains listed below, sequenced in a study of blood T cell repertoires in COVID-19. Only in-frame clones appear in the TCRdb table, and some are missing; sequencing was by immunoSEQ multiplex PCR. Among approximately 130,000 clones listed, approximately 77% were seen once. The sample was peripheral blood. These receptors were collected from a man older than 75 with acute or convalescent COVID-19.

This sequence joins TRBV7-9 and TRBJ1-3; 9 nucleotides agree with TRBD1. Germline CDR1 is SEHNR and CDR2 is FQNEAQ (reference sequence). The CDR3 covers 18 residues. V was pared by 5 bases and J by 3 bases, with 14 bases of the junction left unmatched. The CDR3 sequence is CASSGGPGQGGHGNTIYF. Written as DNA, the CDR3 is TGTGCCAGCAGCGGGGGACCGGGACAGGGAGGCCATGGAAACACCATATATTTT.

The gene calls are TRBV25-1 and TRBJ2-4; 8 bases are a match to TRBD1. The CDR3 is 12 residues long. The V segment lost 4 bases and the J segment 16 bases; nucleotides outside the gene matches: 9. Looked up from germline, CDR1 is MGHDK and CDR2 is SYGVNS. The CDR3 region has the DNA TGTGCCAGCAGTGCCGGACAGGGATCATCATACTTC. Translating it yields CASSAGQGSSYF.

This CDR3 reads CASSMLGDRETQYF. In DNA, the CDR3 is TGTGCCAGTAGTATGCTCGGGGATCGAGAGACCCAGTACTTC. The chain has TRBV19 and TRBJ2-5; the D gene is possibly TRBD2 (5 bases). Germline CDR1 and CDR2: LNHDA and SQIVND (reference sequence). This CDR3 is built from 14 residues. Trimming stripped 3 bases from V and 4 bases from J, with 12 bases between.

The V and J genes are TRBV10-3 and TRBJ1-4; TRBD1 aligns across 10 bases. Trimming took 3 bases from V and 6 from J; bases not matched to a gene: 4. CDR3 size: 15 residues. Germline lookup yields CDR1 ENHRY and CDR2 SYGVKD. CDR3 sequence: CAISDEGQGDEKLFF. Here the CDR3 DNA reads TGTGCCATCAGTGATGAAGGACAGGGGGATGAAAAACTGTTTTTT.

The rearrangement links TRBV28 to TRBJ1-6, with D unclear. V was clipped by 2 bases and J by 6 bases, with 11 bases between them. The CDR3 sequence is 15 residues long. Germline V gene data show CDR1 as MDHEN and CDR2 as SYDVKM. CDR3 nucleotide sequence: TGTGCCAGCAGTTTAGGCACAGACCTTAATTCACCCCTCCACTTT. This sequence encodes CASSLGTDLNSPLHF.

This clone was detected only a few times. This chain links TRBV5-5 with TRBJ1-3; TRBD1 is a possible D gene (6 bases). The CDR3 contains 17 residues. V gave up 4 bases and J gave up 0 bases, with 17 bases separating them. CDR1 and CDR2 (germline): SGHKS, YYEKEE (reference sequence). CDR3 sequence (DNA): TGTGCCAGCAGCAAACGACAGGATTCCTACTCTGGAAACACCATATATTTT. Amino acid sequence: CASSKRQDSYSGNTIYF.

CDR3 sequence: CSASPSWAQRRGNQPQHF. The CDR3 nucleotides are TGCAGTGCTAGTCCCAGTTGGGCCCAACGTCGAGGCAATCAGCCCCAGCATTTT. The gene calls are TRBV20-1 and TRBJ1-5, with no clear D. CDR3 size: 18 residues. CDR1 is DFQATT and CDR2 is SNEGSKA in the germline V gene (reference sequence). V dropped 3 bases and J dropped 2 bases, with 23 bases sitting between them.

The chain links TRBV25-1 to TRBJ2-5, with D hard to call. CDR3 length: 11 residues. Germline CDR1 is MGHDK and CDR2 is SYGVNS. Between the trimmed V and J ends, which lost 11 bases and 4 bases, there was a span of 11 bases. The CDR3 bases are TGTGCCTCCTCCCAGTCAGAGACCCAGTACTTC. It codes for CASSQSETQYF.

The CDR3 nucleotides are TGTGCCAGCAGTTTCCGGGACAGGGGGCGATACGAGCAGTACTTC. It is translated as CASSFRDRGRYEQYF. The chain combines TRBV6-5 with TRBJ2-7; 12 bases are a match to TRBD1. The CDR3 has 15 amino acids. Trimming cost V 4 bases and J 4 bases; bases outside gene matches: 5. Germline CDR1 is MNHEY and CDR2 is SVGAGI.

This clone has only a few counts. V gene TRBV28 combines with J gene TRBJ2-3, with 8 positions matching TRBD2. V shed 5 bases, J shed 4 bases, and the junction held 8 bases outside the gene matches. The V gene's germline CDR1 is MDHEN and CDR2 SYDVKM. This CDR3 has 15 residues. CDR3 sequence: CASSPPGGRSDTQYF. The CDR3 DNA is TGTGCCAGCAGTCCCCCGGGGGGGAGGTCAGATACGCAGTATTTT.

The chain links TRBV4-2 to TRBJ2-1; 9 bases agree with TRBD1. The V gene end was trimmed by 0 bases and the J gene end by 5 bases; junction bases not matched to a gene: 8. The CDR3 contains 17 residues. CDR1 and CDR2 from the germline V gene are LGHNA and YNFKEQ. The CDR3 protein is CASSQEPGQGTHNEQFF. CDR3 sequence (DNA): TGTGCCAGCAGCCAAGAACCCGGACAGGGGACCCACAATGAGCAGTTCTTC.

The gene calls are TRBV7-2 and TRBJ1-5; 7 bases are shared with TRBD1. J was trimmed by 0 bases and V by 5 bases; bases with no gene match: 10. Germline CDR1 reads SGHTA; CDR2 reads FQGNSA. This CDR3 has 17 amino acids. Here the CDR3 reads CASSLRQGLNSNQPQHF. The CDR3 DNA follows: TGTGCCAGCAGCCTACGACAGGGCCTCAATAGCAATCAGCCCCAGCATTTT.

V is TRBV28 and J is TRBJ1-2; D unresolved. CDR1 is MDHEN and CDR2 is SYDVKM in the germline V gene. Trimming left V 3 bases short and J 1 base short, with 3 bases between. This CDR3 is 12 amino acids long. CDR3 DNA: TGTGCCAGCAGTTTGTATAACTATGGCTACACCTTC. It specifies CASSLYNYGYTF.

This sequence joins TRBV3-1 (or the pseudogene TRBV3-2) and TRBJ2-3; maybe TRBD2 (7 bases). Between the trimmed V and J ends, which lost 2 bases and 4 bases, there was a span of 13 bases. The CDR3 spans 15 residues. The germline V gene has CDR1 LGHDT and CDR2 YNNKEL (reference sequence). Here the CDR3 DNA reads TGTGCCAGCAGCCAAAGGGGGGGAACCTCAGATACGCAGTATTTT. It specifies CASSQRGGTSDTQYF.

This clone was detected a few times. The chain couples TRBV2 to TRBJ1-2; TRBD1 agrees at 9 bases. The junction had 3 bases not matched to a gene; V was cut back by 3 bases and J by 4 bases. The CDR3 contains 14 residues. Germline assignment: CDR1 SNHLY and CDR2 FYNNEI. CDR3: CASSENRGPYGYTF. The CDR3 DNA is TGTGCCAGCAGTGAGAACAGGGGGCCCTATGGCTACACCTTC.

In regard to this clone: At one end, the junction sequence differs from germline, possibly due to a read error. This chain joins TRBV7-7 and TRBJ2-2, with D hard to call. Germline assignment: CDR1 SSHAT and CDR2 FNYEAQ (reference sequence). This CDR3 comprises 13 residues. CDR3 sequence reads: CASSLERAGELFF. The CDR3 nucleotides are TGTGCTAGCAGCTTAGAACGGGCCGGGGAGCTGTTTTTT. Together with reference TRBV7-7 and TRBJ2-2, the CDR3 gives the full variable domain: GAGVSQSPRYKVTKRGQDVTLRCDPISSHATLYWYQQALGQGPEFLTYFNYEAQPDKSGLPSDRFSAERPEGSISTLTIQRTEQRDSAMYRCASSLERAGELFFGEGSRLTVL.

V usage is TRBV7-9 and J usage is TRBJ2-3, with D perhaps matching TRBD1 (6 bases). This CDR3 has 15 residues. Trimming stripped 5 bases from V and 0 bases from J, with 12 bases between. Germline CDR1 is SEHNR and CDR2 is FQNEAQ (reference sequence). The CDR3 loop is CASSGRQVSTDTQYF. The CDR3 DNA is TGTGCCAGCAGCGGACGACAGGTTAGCACAGATACGCAGTATTTT.

The V and J genes are TRBV7-2 and TRBJ2-7, with TRBD1 matching over 10 bases. V was pared by 5 bases and J by 3 bases, with 7 bases of the junction left unmatched. CDR1 SGHTA and CDR2 FQGNSA come from the germline V gene. The CDR3 is made up of 15 amino acids. CDR3 bases: TGTGCCAGCAGCATCTCGGGACAGGGGTTCTACGAGCAGTACTTC. Translation gives CASSISGQGFYEQYF. Combining the CDR3 with reference TRBV7-2 and TRBJ2-7 gives the whole variable domain GAGVSQSPSNKVTEKGKDVELRCDPISGHTALYWYRQSLGQGLEFLIYFQGNSAPDKSGLPSDRFSAERTGGSVSTLTIQRTQQEDSAVYLCASSISGQGFYEQYFGPGTRLTVT.

The chain is built from TRBV6-5 and TRBJ2-5, with unresolved D. The CDR3 is made up of 13 amino acids. CDR1 and CDR2 from the germline V gene are MNHEY and SVGAGI. V lost 7 bases and J 5 bases, leaving 14 bases between the germline ends. The CDR3 loop reads CASNRLRWETQYF. In nucleotides, the CDR3 is TGTGCCAGCAACCGTCTGAGGTGGGAGACCCAGTACTTC.

In this sample, this clone turned up a few times. The CDR3 DNA sequence: TGTGCCAGCAGCCCCCGACACCTGAACACTGAAGCTTTCTTT. Translating it yields CASSPRHLNTEAFF. The gene calls are TRBV28 and TRBJ1-1; D is undetermined. From germline, CDR1 is MDHEN and CDR2 SYDVKM. Trimming removed 6 bases from V and 0 bases from J, with 11 bases in between. The CDR3 extends over 14 amino acids.

This clone was seen a handful of times. This chain links TRBV6-5 with TRBJ2-1; D might be TRBD1 (5 bases). The CDR3 length is 11 residues. Trimming left V 8 bases short and J 9 bases short, with 11 bases between. Germline CDR1 MNHEY, CDR2 SVGAGI. The CDR3 region is CASDGAREQFF. The CDR3 coding sequence is TGTGCCAGCGATGGGGCGCGTGAGCAGTTCTTC.

The genes are TRBV19 and TRBJ2-2, with TRBD1 matching 9 bases. CDR1 and CDR2 (germline): LNHDA, SQIVND (reference sequence). This CDR3 region has 15 residues. Trimming cost V 9 bases and J 4 bases; bases outside gene matches: 9. In DNA form, the CDR3 reads TGTGCCAGCCGCCGGGACAGGGTGTCCACCGGGGAGCTGTTTTTT. Its translation: CASRRDRVSTGELFF.

The chain has TRBV10-2 and TRBJ2-5; 9 bases line up with TRBD2. CDR1 and CDR2 from the germline V gene are WSHSY and SAAADI. There are 16 residues in the CDR3. The junction had 10 bases not matched to a gene; V was cut back by 3 bases and J by 5 bases. This CDR3 reads CASSDLRGGLGETQYF. In nucleotides, the CDR3 is TGCGCCAGCAGTGATTTGCGGGGGGGCCTCGGGGAGACCCAGTACTTC.

J is TRBJ2-7 and V is TRBV5-1; 10 nucleotides align to TRBD1. This CDR3 contains 18 residues. Germline V gives CDR1 SGHRS, CDR2 YFSETQ. V gave up 2 bases and J gave up 3 bases; unmatched junction bases: 14. Here the CDR3 reads CASSLVPAGTGANYEQYF. In nucleotides, the CDR3 is TGCGCCAGCAGCTTAGTACCCGCCGGGACAGGGGCCAACTACGAGCAGTACTTC.

The chain is built from TRBV30 and TRBJ2-5; possible D gene TRBD1, 5 bases. Per germline, CDR1 GTSNPN and CDR2 SVGIG (reference sequence). Trimming left V 1 base short and J 3 bases short, with 6 bases between. The CDR3 extends over 12 amino acids. The CDR3 protein is CAWSAGKETQYF. The CDR3 DNA reads TGTGCCTGGAGTGCAGGGAAAGAGACCCAGTACTTC.

The V and J genes are TRBV19 and TRBJ2-7, with 9 nucleotides matching TRBD1. Germline values: CDR1 LNHDA, CDR2 SQIVND (reference sequence). The length of the CDR3 is 15 residues. Trimming at V came to 9 bases and at J to 3 bases, leaving 12 bases not matched to a gene. CDR3 sequence reads: CASTHTGTGFYEQYF. The DNA for the CDR3 is TGTGCCAGCACACACACCGGGACAGGGTTCTACGAGCAGTACTTC.

This sequence joins TRBV5-1 and TRBJ1-5; D call uncertain. V was shortened by 0 bases and J by 7 bases, with 14 bases between the two germline ends. The CDR3 runs 15 residues. Germline lookup yields CDR1 SGHRS and CDR2 YFSETQ. The CDR3 region is CASSLDGSGRQPQHF. CDR3 nucleotides: TGCGCCAGCAGCTTGGATGGCAGCGGGAGACAGCCCCAGCATTTT.

The genes are TRBV27 and TRBJ2-2; perhaps TRBD2 as D (6 bases). In germline, CDR1 is MNHEY, CDR2 SMNVEV (reference sequence). V lost 2 bases and J 7 bases, leaving 14 bases between the germline ends. The CDR3 extends over 15 amino acids. DNA of the CDR3: TGTGCCAGCAGTTTAAAAGGGGACTGGGGCGGGGAGCTGTTTTTT. This translates into CASSLKGDWGGELFF.

The CDR3 DNA is TGTGCCATCAGTGACCCGGGACTAGCGGGGGCAAGGGAGACCCAGTACTTC. It translates to CAISDPGLAGARETQYF. The rearrangement joins TRBV10-3 to TRBJ2-5, with 14 bases identical to TRBD2. CDR3 length: 17 residues. Trimming at V came to 3 bases and at J to 5 bases, leaving 8 bases not matched to a gene. The germline V gene has CDR1 ENHRY and CDR2 SYGVKD.

V gene TRBV7-2 combines with J gene TRBJ2-1; D perhaps matches TRBD2 (6 bases). Trimming pared 1 base from V and 4 bases from J, leaving 8 bases between. This CDR3 has 14 residues. Germline V lookup: CDR1 SGHTA, CDR2 FQGNSA. CDR3 in DNA: TGTGCCAGCAGCTTAGAGGGGACTTACAATGAGCAGTTCTTC. Its protein is CASSLEGTYNEQFF.

J is TRBJ2-3 and V is TRBV7-2; maybe TRBD2 (5 bases). CDR1 SGHTA and CDR2 FQGNSA come from the germline V gene. This CDR3 region has 13 residues. Deletions cut 5 bases from V and 6 bases from J, with 12 bases between. The CDR3 here is CASSRRGQDTQYF. CDR3 nucleotide sequence: TGTGCCAGCAGCCGGCGAGGGCAGGATACGCAGTATTTT. Full variable domain (rest looked up from reference TRBV7-2 and TRBJ2-3): GAGVSQSPSNKVTEKGKDVELRCDPISGHTALYWYRQSLGQGLEFLIYFQGNSAPDKSGLPSDRFSAERTGGSVSTLTIQRTQQEDSAVYLCASSRRGQDTQYFGPGTRLTVL.

This clone showed up just a few times. V is TRBV5-1 and J is TRBJ1-5; D remains unclear. CDR1 and CDR2 from the germline V gene are SGHRS and YFSETQ. The CDR3 runs 14 residues. V lost 0 bases and J lost 3, with 7 bases in between. The CDR3 DNA is TGCGCCAGCAGCTTGGTGGGCTCCAATCAGCCCCAGCATTTT. Its translation is CASSLVGSNQPQHF.